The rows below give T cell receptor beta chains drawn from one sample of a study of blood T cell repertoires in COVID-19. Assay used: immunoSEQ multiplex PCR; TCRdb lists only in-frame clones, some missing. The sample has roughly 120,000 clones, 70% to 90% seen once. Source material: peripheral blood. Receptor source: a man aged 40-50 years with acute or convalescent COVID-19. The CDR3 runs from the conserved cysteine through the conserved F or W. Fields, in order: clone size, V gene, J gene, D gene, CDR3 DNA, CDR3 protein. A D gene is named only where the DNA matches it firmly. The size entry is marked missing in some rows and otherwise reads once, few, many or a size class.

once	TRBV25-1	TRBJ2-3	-	TGTGCCAGCAGTGAATATTGGGGGCTAACTGCCAATACGCAGTATTTT	CASSEYWGLTANTQYF
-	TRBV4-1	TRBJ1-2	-	TGCGCCAGCAGCCCGGGGGGCGATGGCTACACCTTC	CASSPGGDGYTF
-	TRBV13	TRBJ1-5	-	TGTGCCAGCAGCAACAGGGTTGAGAGCAATCAGCCCCAGCATTTT	CASSNRVESNQPQHF
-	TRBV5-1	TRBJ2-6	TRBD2	TGCGCCAGCAGCTTGGACTCAGCGGGGGACTCTGGGGCCAACGTCCTGACTTTC	CASSLDSAGDSGANVLTF
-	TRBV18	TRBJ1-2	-	TGTGCCAGCTCACCACGGGGGCGAGGCTACACCTTC	CASSPRGRGYTF
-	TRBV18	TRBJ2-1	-	TGTGCCAGCTCACCACCGAGAGAATTGTTAAACAATGAGCAGTTCTTC	CASSPPRELLNNEQFF
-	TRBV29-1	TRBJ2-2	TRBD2	TGCAGCGTTGAAACTAGCGGGGGGGAGCTGTTTTTT	CSVETSGGELFF
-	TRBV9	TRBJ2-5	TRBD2	TGTGCCAGCAGCCCCACCCAGGGACTAGCGGGGGGGCCGGGGGAGACCCAGTACTTC	CASSPTQGLAGGPGETQYF
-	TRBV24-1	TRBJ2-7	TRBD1	TGTGCCACCAGTGTCGGGCAGGGGGCGTTCGAGCAGTACTTC	CATSVGQGAFEQYF
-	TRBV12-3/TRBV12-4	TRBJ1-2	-	TGTGCCAGCAGTTTAGCTAACTATGGCCACACCTTC	CASSLANYGHTF
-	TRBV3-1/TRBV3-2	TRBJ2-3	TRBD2	TGTGCCAGCAAGGGCGGGGGAGGCACAGATACGCAGTATTTT	CASKGGGGTDTQYF
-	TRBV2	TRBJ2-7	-	TGTGCCAGCAGTTCCGACATCCGCGAGCAGTACTTC	CASSSDIREQYF
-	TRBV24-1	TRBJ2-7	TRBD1	TGTGCCACCAGTGACTCTACAGGGGATAACTCCTACGAGCAGTACTTC	CATSDSTGDNSYEQYF
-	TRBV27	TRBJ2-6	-	TGTGCCAGCAGTAACGAACCATACCGGGAGAGAGCTGGGGCCAACGTCCTGACTTTC	CASSNEPYRERAGANVLTF
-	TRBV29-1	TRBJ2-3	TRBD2	TGCAGCGCACAAACGCCTAGCGGGTTAACAGATACGCAGTATTTT	CSAQTPSGLTDTQYF
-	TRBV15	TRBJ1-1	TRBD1	TGTGCCACCAGCAGAGAACAGGGGGCCGGGGCTTTCTTT	CATSREQGAGAFF
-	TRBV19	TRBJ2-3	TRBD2	TGTGCCAGTAGTATAGTAGGAACTAGCGGGGGAACAGATACGCAGTATTTT	CASSIVGTSGGTDTQYF
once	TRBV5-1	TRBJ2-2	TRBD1	TGCGCCAGCAGCTCGGGACAGGGGGTGGCCGGGGAGCTGTTTTTT	CASSSGQGVAGELFF
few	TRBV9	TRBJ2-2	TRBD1	TGTGCCAGCGGCCGACAGGGGGCGAACACCGGGGAGCTGTTTTTT	CASGRQGANTGELFF
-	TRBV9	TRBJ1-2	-	TGTGCCAGCAGCGTAGACGACAGCTCCTATGGCTACACCTTC	CASSVDDSSYGYTF
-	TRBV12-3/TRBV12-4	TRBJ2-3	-	TGTGCCAGCAGTCCCATAGCTGGCACGCAGTATTTT	CASSPIAGTQYF
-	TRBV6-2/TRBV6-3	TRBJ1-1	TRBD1	TGTGCCAGCAGTTACCCCCGGACAGGGGAGAGCACTGAAGCTTTCTTT	CASSYPRTGESTEAFF
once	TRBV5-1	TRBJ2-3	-	TGCGCCAGCAGCTGGGGGGGGCGACCTTGGCGGAGTGCAGATACGCAGTATTTT	CASSWGGRPWRSADTQYF
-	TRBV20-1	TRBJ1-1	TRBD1	TGCAGTGCTAGTGACCGGGACAGGGCTTCGAACACTGAAGCTTTCTTT	CSASDRDRASNTEAFF
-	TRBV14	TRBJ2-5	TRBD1	TGTGCCAGCAGCCAAGAGGGACAGCCACAGGCCCCGTGGGGGCAAGAGACCCAGTACTTC	CASSQEGQPQAPWGQETQYF
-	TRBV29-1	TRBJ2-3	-	TGCAGCGCACGACAGGTGATTGCCACAGATACGCAGTATTTT	CSARQVIATDTQYF
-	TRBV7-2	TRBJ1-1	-	TGTGCCAGCAGCCCGAATGGACAGCCAGCTTTCTTT	CASSPNGQPAFF
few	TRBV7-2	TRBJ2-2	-	TGTGCCAGCAGCCCGTGGACAGCCCCCACCGGGGAGCTGTTTTTT	CASSPWTAPTGELFF
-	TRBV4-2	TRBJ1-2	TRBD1	TGTGCCAGCAGCCAAGGTGCAGGGGGCTTAGGGGGCTACACCTTC	CASSQGAGGLGGYTF
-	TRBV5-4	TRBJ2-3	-	TGTGCCAGCAGCTTCGACGGGGGAAGCACAGATACGCAGTATTTT	CASSFDGGSTDTQYF
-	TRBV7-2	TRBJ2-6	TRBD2	TGTGCCAGCAGCCCAAGACTAGCGGGGGCCTCTGGGGCCAACGTCCTGACTTTC	CASSPRLAGASGANVLTF
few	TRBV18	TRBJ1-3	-	TGTGCCAGCTCACCACCCTCCAGGGATAGAAACACCATATATTTT	CASSPPSRDRNTIYF
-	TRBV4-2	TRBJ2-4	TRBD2	TGTGCCAGCAGCCAAGCTCAGGGAGGCGGGGGGGGCATAGCCAAAAACATTCAGTACTTC	CASSQAQGGGGGIAKNIQYF
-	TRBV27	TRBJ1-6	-	TGTGCCAGCGGACAGCTTTATAATTCACCCCTCCACTTT	CASGQLYNSPLHF
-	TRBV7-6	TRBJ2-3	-	TGTGCCAGCAGCTTACTCCGGACAGATACGCAGTATTTT	CASSLLRTDTQYF
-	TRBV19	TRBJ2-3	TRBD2	TGTGCCAGTAGTATCTCCCACGCTAGCGGGGGGGTCACAGATACGCAGTATTTT	CASSISHASGGVTDTQYF
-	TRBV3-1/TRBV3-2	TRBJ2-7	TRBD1	TGTGCCAGCAGCCAGGGCAGGGACAGGGAGTACTTC	CASSQGRDREYF
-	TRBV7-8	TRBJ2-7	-	TGTGCCAGCAGCCGAGGAGGGGGGGTCGGCTCCTACGAGCAGTACTTC	CASSRGGGVGSYEQYF
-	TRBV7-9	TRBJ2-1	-	TGTGCCAGCAGCCCCGGGCAGGGAATATCCTACAATGAGCAGTTCTTC	CASSPGQGISYNEQFF
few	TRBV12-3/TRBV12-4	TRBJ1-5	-	TGTGCCAGCAGTTTTCAGTTCAATCAGCCCCAGCATTTT	CASSFQFNQPQHF